This TCR beta chain was retrieved from a study of cytomegalovirus exposure and HLA in healthy donors. General study findings and limits: Of the V segments, some could not be distinguished, including TRBV6-2 and TRBV6-3, and were excluded. The authors later found TCR association rates varying by HLA locus, with DRB1 most and HLA-C fewest. When analyzed later, a missense DCLRE1C variant was found to be linked to TCR beta V- and J-gene trimming.

Concerning this clone: Its specificity is unknown.

V lost 1 base to trimming and J lost 3 bases, with 12 bases between them. Germline CDR1 and CDR2: SGHRS and YFSETQ. The CDR3 is made up of 15 amino acids. The PCR made use of 60 Vbeta and 13 Jbeta primers. This table comes from immunoSEQ multiplex PCR, and its TCRdb copy is limited to in-frame clones, with some not included. The repertoire consists of roughly 120,000 clones, with over 60% occurring once and the leading ten covering 0.85% to 1.3%. The rearrangement uses TRBV5-1 and TRBJ2-3; no definite D call. This receptor was taken from a human donor in good health. The source material was PBMCs. CDR3 region: CASSLIASATDTQYF. In nucleotides, the CDR3 is TGCGCCAGCAGCTTGATTGCTAGTGCTACAGATACGCAGTATTTT.